This T cell receptor beta chain was identified during a study of blood T cell repertoires in COVID-19. Symptom resolution, clearance, or two negative PCRs marked donors in Cohort 3 as recovered. The protocol was immunoSEQ multiplex PCR, while the TCRdb copy is restricted to in-frame clones and leaves out a portion. The table records under 300,000 clones, approximately 86% of them present only once. The V gene's germline CDR1 is SGHTA and CDR2 FQGTGA. The CDR3 contains 14 residues. V was clipped by 1 base and J by 7 bases; unmatched bases: 1. Source material: PBMCs or T cells enriched from blood (not recorded which). This clonotype originated in a woman younger than 45 who had recovered from COVID-19. The chain uses TRBV7-3 and TRBJ1-6; TRBD1 matches 7 bases. For the CDR3, the DNA is TGTGCCAGCAGCTTAAAGGGACAGAATTCACCCCTCCACTTT. It is translated as CASSLKGQNSPLHF.